Following are 29 T cell receptor beta chains from one sample sequenced in a study of long-term antiretroviral therapy in people with HIV. Investigators performed immunoSEQ version v3.0 at survey level. TCRdb's copy holds only in-frame clones and misses some; the assay was immunoSEQ multiplex PCR. The repertoire includes roughly 44,000 clones, about 95% of them detected once, and less than 3% sits in the top ten. Material: unsorted PBMCs, obtained 3.7 years after starting antiretroviral therapy. These receptors all stem from a woman in her 50s with HIV.

The V gene is TRBV5-1, the J gene TRBJ1-4; 8 bases line up with TRBD1. Germline CDR1 SGHRS, CDR2 YFSETQ. V lost 2 bases, J lost 7 bases, and 7 bases stayed unmatched. This CDR3 has 15 amino acids. This CDR3 is CASSFGQGTGEKLFF. The CDR3 DNA is TGCGCCAGCAGCTTCGGACAGGGAACAGGTGAAAAACTGTTTTTT.

The CDR3 DNA is TGCGCCAGCAGCCAAGACCAGACAGGGCGGGATGGCTACACCTTC. Amino acids: CASSQDQTGRDGYTF. The rearrangement links TRBV4-3 to TRBJ1-2; 7 bases align to TRBD1. The V and J ends lost 0 bases and 6 bases, in that order; junction bases with no gene match: 7. The CDR3 is 15 residues long. Germline CDR1 reads LGHNA; CDR2 reads YSLEER.

The rearrangement joins TRBV5-1 to TRBJ2-1; TRBD2 aligns across 8 bases. Germline CDR1 is SGHRS and CDR2 is YFSETQ. The CDR3 totals 14 residues. Trimming removed 0 bases from V and 7 bases from J; junction bases left unmatched: 3. CDR3 sequence reads: CASSLGSGANEQFF. CDR3 sequence (DNA): TGCGCCAGCAGCTTGGGTAGCGGGGCGAATGAGCAGTTCTTC.

This clone was recorded only once. The chain uses TRBV5-1 and TRBJ2-1, with D maybe TRBD1 (5 bases). The CDR3 length is 12 residues. With 0 bases removed from V and 8 bases from J, the gap between germline ends came to 6 bases. Germline V gene data show CDR1 as SGHRS and CDR2 as YFSETQ. This CDR3 is CASSLEGDEQFF. The CDR3 DNA is TGCGCCAGCAGCTTGGAAGGGGATGAGCAGTTCTTC.

This clone appeared a single time. The chain carries TRBV6-5 and TRBJ2-7; no clear D. CDR1 and CDR2 from the germline V gene are MNHEY and SVGAGI. The CDR3 extends over 14 amino acids. Between the trimmed V and J ends, which lost 6 bases and 2 bases, there was a span of 14 bases. The DNA of the CDR3 is TGTGCCAGCAGACGGGTTGCGCAGCCCTACGAGCAGTACTTC. Translated, it gives CASRRVAQPYEQYF.

The rearrangement links TRBV7-9 to TRBJ2-5; tentatively, D is TRBD1 (5 bases). The V end was cut by 5 bases, the J end by 5 bases, with 9 bases between. Germline V gene sequence: CDR1 SEHNR, CDR2 FQNEAQ (reference sequence). CDR3 size: 12 residues. The CDR3 nucleotides read TGTGCCAGCAGCCAGAAGGGGGAGACCCAGTACTTC. Translated, it gives CASSQKGETQYF.

In its sample, this clone was seen once. V usage is TRBV19 and J usage is TRBJ2-2; D not certain. Germline assignment: CDR1 LNHDA and CDR2 SQIVND (reference sequence). Trimming took 6 bases from V and 6 from J, leaving 8 bases between them. The CDR3 extends over 12 amino acids. CDR3 amino acids: CASRSRAGELFF. CDR3 bases: TGTGCCAGTAGATCGCGCGCCGGGGAGCTGTTTTTT.

The chain links TRBV30 to TRBJ2-5; 7 positions match TRBD2. CDR1 is GTSNPN and CDR2 is SVGIG in the germline V gene (reference sequence). This CDR3 comprises 15 residues. V shed 2 bases and J 1 base; nucleotides not matched to a gene: 7. The CDR3 protein is CAWSPPRGIQETQYF. The CDR3 nucleotides read TGTGCCTGGAGTCCTCCGCGGGGGATCCAAGAGACCCAGTACTTC.

The chain joins TRBV10-3 to TRBJ2-3, with D possibly matching TRBD2 (5 bases). Germline loops: CDR1 ENHRY, CDR2 SYGVKD. V was trimmed by 6 bases and J by 5 bases, leaving 9 bases between them. The CDR3 runs 12 residues. This CDR3 is CAISRAGDTQYF. The CDR3, as DNA: TGTGCCATCAGCCGGGCGGGAGATACGCAGTATTTT.

This clone was seen only once. This rearrangement joins TRBV5-1 to TRBJ1-4; D gene unclear. The germline V and J ends were trimmed by 4 bases and 0 bases, with 10 bases remaining between them. This CDR3 has 15 residues. Germline loops: CDR1 SGHRS, CDR2 YFSETQ. The CDR3 loop is CASSGNTATNEKLFF. The CDR3 region has the DNA TGCGCCAGCAGCGGGAACACTGCAACTAATGAAAAACTGTTTTTT.

The chain joins TRBV5-1 to TRBJ2-5, with D perhaps given as TRBD1 or TRBD2 (5 bases each). The CDR3 contains 16 residues. CDR1 and CDR2 (germline): SGHRS, YFSETQ. V gave up 2 bases and J gave up 1 base, with 15 bases separating them. The CDR3 DNA sequence: TGCGCCAGCAGCTTAAGGACCGGGGCTCCCCAAGAGACCCAGTACTTC. Translated: CASSLRTGAPQETQYF.

The chain links TRBV30 to TRBJ2-2; D unresolved. The germline V gene encodes CDR1 GTSNPN and CDR2 SVGIG (reference sequence). The CDR3 totals 13 residues. V was shortened by 1 base and J by 7 bases, with 10 bases between the two germline ends. The CDR3 is CAWSGPTRGELFF. The CDR3 bases are TGTGCCTGGAGTGGTCCAACTCGCGGGGAGCTGTTTTTT.

V and J are TRBV30 and TRBJ1-2; D might be TRBD1 (5 bases). Trimming removed 3 bases at V and 8 bases at J, with 16 bases between. Germline loops: CDR1 GTSNPN, CDR2 SVGIG (reference sequence). This CDR3 region has 13 residues. The CDR3 loop reads CAWRRDGTSGYTF. Here the CDR3 DNA reads TGTGCCTGGAGAAGGGACGGGACGAGCGGCTACACCTTC.

The chain is built from TRBV7-9 and TRBJ2-4, with TRBD2 matching 10 bases. Germline lookup yields CDR1 SEHNR and CDR2 FQNEAQ (reference sequence). The CDR3 covers 18 residues. Trimming cost V 2 bases and J 0 bases; bases outside gene matches: 7. The CDR3 here is CASSLLAGDFLAKNIQYF. In nucleotides, the CDR3 is TGTGCCAGCAGCTTACTAGCGGGGGACTTCCTAGCCAAAAACATTCAGTACTTC.

The chain recombines TRBV6-5 with TRBJ1-4; 8 bases are a match to TRBD1. CDR1 and CDR2 (germline): MNHEY, SVGAGI. This CDR3 spans 14 amino acids. V shed 5 bases, J shed 7 bases, and the junction held 6 bases outside the gene matches. This CDR3 reads CASSRQGKGEKLFF. CDR3 sequence (DNA): TGTGCCAGCAGTAGACAGGGGAAAGGTGAAAAACTGTTTTTT.

This chain uses TRBV6-5 with TRBJ2-3; D perhaps matches TRBD1 (5 bases). Germline V lookup: CDR1 MNHEY, CDR2 SVGAGI. This CDR3 is 14 amino acids long. Trimming removed 4 bases from V and 2 bases from J, with 10 bases in between. CDR3 coding DNA: TGTGCCAGCAGTTCGACAGTGGTCACAGATACGCAGTATTTT. Translated, it gives CASSSTVVTDTQYF.

The CDR3 sequence is CASSVEAQVSYNEQFF. In DNA form, the CDR3 reads TGTGCCAGCAGCGTAGAGGCACAGGTTTCCTACAATGAGCAGTTCTTC. The rearrangement uses TRBV9 and TRBJ2-1, with D possibly being TRBD1 (5 bases). The V end was cut by 0 bases, the J end by 1 base, with 11 bases between. This CDR3 has 16 residues. In germline, CDR1 is SGDLS, CDR2 YYNGEE.

V gene TRBV7-8 combines with J gene TRBJ2-1, with TRBD1 matching 7 bases. Germline CDR1 SGHVS, CDR2 FQNEAQ. The junction had 17 bases not matched to a gene; V was cut back by 5 bases and J by 7 bases. CDR3 length equals 17 residues. Here the CDR3 DNA reads TGTGCCAGCAGCCCCTTTCGGACAGGAACGGGCGCGAATGAGCAGTTCTTC. It is translated as CASSPFRTGTGANEQFF.

The CDR3 DNA follows: TGTGCCAGAGCCCCCGGGACACTCGTTATCTACGAGCAGTACTTC. It specifies CARAPGTLVIYEQYF. The genes are TRBV19 and TRBJ2-7; maybe TRBD1 (6 bases). Trimming cost V 9 bases and J 3 bases, with 21 bases left between them. The CDR3 spans 15 residues. Germline assignment: CDR1 LNHDA and CDR2 SQIVND (reference sequence).

The rearrangement joins TRBV7-2 to TRBJ2-7; D is uncertain. CDR3 length equals 13 residues. V was shortened by 4 bases and J by 3 bases, with 10 bases between the two germline ends. The germline V gene encodes CDR1 SGHTA and CDR2 FQGNSA. The CDR3 DNA reads as TGTGCCAGCAGCTCCCCTGGGGTCTACGAGCAGTACTTC. Translating it yields CASSSPGVYEQYF.

This rearrangement joins TRBV4-1 to TRBJ1-4; no clear D gene. The V and J ends lost 1 base and 2 bases respectively, with 8 bases between them. The CDR3 has 15 residues. Germline CDR1 and CDR2: MGHRA and YSYEKL. Here the CDR3 DNA reads TGCGCCAGCAGCCAAGGGCCGAGCACTAATGAAAAACTGTTTTTT. It codes for CASSQGPSTNEKLFF.

DNA of the CDR3: TGTGCCTGGAGTGTAAATGAGCAGTTCTTC. This translates into CAWSVNEQFF. This sequence joins TRBV30 and TRBJ2-1; D ambiguous. V was cut by 0 bases and J by 7 bases, with 1 base left in between. The germline gives CDR1 GTSNPN, CDR2 SVGIG (reference sequence). The CDR3 covers 10 residues.

J is TRBJ1-2 and V is TRBV7-3; TRBD1 matches 9 bases. The V gene's germline CDR1 is SGHTA and CDR2 FQGTGA. This CDR3 is built from 14 residues. V gave up 5 bases and J gave up 3 bases; unmatched junction bases: 4. As DNA, the CDR3 is TGTGCCAGCAGCGCGACAGGGGGTGACTATGGCTACACCTTC. Translation gives CASSATGGDYGYTF. Using reference TRBV7-3 and TRBJ1-2 for the parts outside the CDR3, the full variable domain is GAGVSQTPSNKVTEKGKYVELRCDPISGHTALYWYRQSLGQGPEFLIYFQGTGAADDSGLPNDRFFAVRPEGSVSTLKIQRTERGDSAVYLCASSATGGDYGYTFGSGTRLTVV.

The chain is built from TRBV30 and TRBJ2-5; D uncertain. Germline loops: CDR1 GTSNPN, CDR2 SVGIG (reference sequence). Trimming cost V 1 base and J 4 bases, with 4 bases left between them. The CDR3 runs 11 residues. The CDR3 sequence: CAWSEGETQYF. The CDR3 DNA is TGTGCCTGGAGTGAGGGAGAGACCCAGTACTTC. The entire variable domain, with the rest obtained from reference TRBV30 and TRBJ2-5, is as follows: SQTIHQWPATLVQPVGSPLSLECTVEGTSNPNLYWYRQAAGRGLQLLFYSVGIGQISSEVPQNLSASRPQDRQFILSSKKLLLSDSGFYLCAWSEGETQYFGPGTRLLVL.

The chain couples TRBV10-2 to TRBJ2-5; D tentatively fits TRBD1 or TRBD2 (5 bases each). CDR3 size: 13 residues. Germline loops: CDR1 WSHSY, CDR2 SAAADI. V was pared by 2 bases and J by 4 bases, with 8 bases between. CDR3 sequence: CASSEAGRETQYF. The DNA of the CDR3 is TGCGCCAGCAGTGAGGCAGGGAGAGAGACCCAGTACTTC.

With regard to this clone: The junction departs from germline at one end; a sequencing error may be responsible. The rearrangement uses TRBV5-6 and TRBJ2-5; possible D gene TRBD2, 5 bases. In germline, CDR1 is SGHDT, CDR2 YYEEEE. The CDR3 totals 13 residues. CDR3 protein: CASSWTGREAQYF. CDR3 nucleotides: TGTGCCAGCAGCTGGACTGGAAGAGAGGCCCAGTACTTC.

The chain links TRBV7-2 to TRBJ1-1; no clear D gene. V lost 1 base and J 1 base, leaving 10 bases between the germline ends. The CDR3 is 15 residues long. Germline CDR1 is SGHTA and CDR2 is FQGNSA. The CDR3 sequence: CASSLGAAPNTEAFF. The CDR3, as DNA: TGTGCCAGCAGCTTAGGGGCGGCACCGAACACTGAAGCTTTCTTT.

V is TRBV12-5 and J is TRBJ2-2; D is uncertain. The V end was cut by 4 bases, the J end by 8 bases, with 14 bases between. CDR1 and CDR2 from the germline V gene are LGHNT and FRNRAP. This CDR3 contains 14 residues. The CDR3 DNA reads as TGTGCTAGTGGTTGGAACCTCTTAGAGGGGGAGCTGTTTTTT. It specifies CASGWNLLEGELFF.

The chain links TRBV5-6 to TRBJ1-6; D not certain. CDR1 is SGHDT and CDR2 is YYEEEE in the germline V gene. With 4 bases removed from V and 7 bases from J, the gap between germline ends came to 18 bases. The CDR3 has 16 amino acids. CDR3 DNA sequence: TGTGCCAGCAGCCCGGAGGGCAGATCGGGCAATTCACCCCTCCACTTT. Translated: CASSPEGRSGNSPLHF.